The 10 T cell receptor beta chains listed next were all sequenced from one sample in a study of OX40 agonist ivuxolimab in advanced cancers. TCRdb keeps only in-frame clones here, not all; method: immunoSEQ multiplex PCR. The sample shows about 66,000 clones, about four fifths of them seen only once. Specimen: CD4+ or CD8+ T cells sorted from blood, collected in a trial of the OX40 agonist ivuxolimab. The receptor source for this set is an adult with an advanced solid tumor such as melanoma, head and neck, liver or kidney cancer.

The CDR3 bases are TGTGCCAGCAGTTACTCGAGGACAGGGGGTCAGCCCCAGCATTTT. Translating gives CASSYSRTGGQPQHF. The chain couples TRBV6-5 to TRBJ1-5, with 10 bases identical to TRBD1. The CDR3 runs 15 residues. The V and J ends lost 0 bases and 6 bases, in that order; junction bases with no gene match: 2. Germline CDR1 is MNHEY and CDR2 is SVGAGI.

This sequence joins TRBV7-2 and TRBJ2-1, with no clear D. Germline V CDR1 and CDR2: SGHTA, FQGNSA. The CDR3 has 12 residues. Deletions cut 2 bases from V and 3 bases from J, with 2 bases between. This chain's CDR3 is CASSLFYNEQFF. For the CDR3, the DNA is TGTGCCAGCAGCTTATTCTACAATGAGCAGTTCTTC.

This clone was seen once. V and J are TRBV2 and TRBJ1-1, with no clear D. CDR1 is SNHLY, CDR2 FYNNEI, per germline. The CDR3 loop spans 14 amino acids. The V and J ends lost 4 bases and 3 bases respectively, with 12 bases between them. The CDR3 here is CASSGAGRDTEAFF. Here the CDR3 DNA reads TGTGCCAGCAGTGGGGCGGGGAGGGACACTGAAGCTTTCTTT.

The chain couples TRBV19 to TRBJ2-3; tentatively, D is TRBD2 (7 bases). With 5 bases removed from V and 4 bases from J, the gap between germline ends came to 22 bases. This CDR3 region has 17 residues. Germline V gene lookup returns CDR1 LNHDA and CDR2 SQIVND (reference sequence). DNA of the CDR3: TGTGCCAGTAGTTTCGCACAGGGTAGCGGGTCCGCAGATACGCAGTATTTT. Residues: CASSFAQGSGSADTQYF.

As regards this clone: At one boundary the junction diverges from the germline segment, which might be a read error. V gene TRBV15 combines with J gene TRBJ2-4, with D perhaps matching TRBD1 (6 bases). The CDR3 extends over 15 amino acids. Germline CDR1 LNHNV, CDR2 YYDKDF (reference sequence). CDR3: CATSRESRRGHIQYF. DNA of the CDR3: TGTGCCACCAGCCGAGAGTCCCGCAGGGGCCACATTCAGTACTTC. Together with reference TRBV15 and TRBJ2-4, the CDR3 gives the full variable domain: DAMVIQNPRYQVTQFGKPVTLSCSQTLNHNVMYWYQQKSSQAPKLLFHYYDKDFNNEADTPDNFQSRRPNTSFCFLDIRSPGLGDTAMYLCATSRESRRGHIQYFGAGTRLSVL.

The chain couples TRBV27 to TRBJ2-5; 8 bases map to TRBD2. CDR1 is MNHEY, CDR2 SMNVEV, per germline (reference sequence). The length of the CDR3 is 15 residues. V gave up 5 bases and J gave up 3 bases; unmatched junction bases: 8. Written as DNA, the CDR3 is TGTGCCAGCAGTCGGGGGATCGGGGGGGAAGAGACCCAGTACTTC. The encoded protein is CASSRGIGGEETQYF.

This CDR3 is CASSVPAGALSYNEQFF. The CDR3 DNA reads TGTGCCAGCAGCGTTCCCGCAGGGGCCCTGTCCTACAATGAGCAGTTCTTC. The chain uses TRBV5-6 and TRBJ2-1, with D possibly TRBD1 on 6 matching bases. The length of the CDR3 is 17 residues. Germline loops: CDR1 SGHDT, CDR2 YYEEEE. The ends were cut back, 4 bases at V and 1 base at J, with 18 bases in the middle.

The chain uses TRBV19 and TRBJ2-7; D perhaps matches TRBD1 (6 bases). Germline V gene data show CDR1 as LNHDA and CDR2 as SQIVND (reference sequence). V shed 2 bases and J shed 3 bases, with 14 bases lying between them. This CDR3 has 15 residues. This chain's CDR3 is CASSITSRGNYEQYF. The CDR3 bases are TGTGCCAGTAGTATAACGTCTAGGGGGAACTACGAGCAGTACTTC.

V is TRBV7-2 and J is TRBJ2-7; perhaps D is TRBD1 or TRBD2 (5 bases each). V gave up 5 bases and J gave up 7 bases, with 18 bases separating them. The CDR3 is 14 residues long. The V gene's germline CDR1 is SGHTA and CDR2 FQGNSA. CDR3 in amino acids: CASSPYGGAQEQYF. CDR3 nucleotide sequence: TGTGCCAGCAGCCCTTATGGGGGAGCTCAGGAGCAGTACTTC.

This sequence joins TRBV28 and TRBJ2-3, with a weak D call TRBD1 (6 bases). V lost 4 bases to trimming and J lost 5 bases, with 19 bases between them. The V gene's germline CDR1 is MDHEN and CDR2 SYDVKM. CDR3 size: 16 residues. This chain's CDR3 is CASSSPPSGARDTQYF. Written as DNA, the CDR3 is TGTGCCAGCAGTTCCCCTCCATCAGGGGCGCGAGATACGCAGTATTTT.